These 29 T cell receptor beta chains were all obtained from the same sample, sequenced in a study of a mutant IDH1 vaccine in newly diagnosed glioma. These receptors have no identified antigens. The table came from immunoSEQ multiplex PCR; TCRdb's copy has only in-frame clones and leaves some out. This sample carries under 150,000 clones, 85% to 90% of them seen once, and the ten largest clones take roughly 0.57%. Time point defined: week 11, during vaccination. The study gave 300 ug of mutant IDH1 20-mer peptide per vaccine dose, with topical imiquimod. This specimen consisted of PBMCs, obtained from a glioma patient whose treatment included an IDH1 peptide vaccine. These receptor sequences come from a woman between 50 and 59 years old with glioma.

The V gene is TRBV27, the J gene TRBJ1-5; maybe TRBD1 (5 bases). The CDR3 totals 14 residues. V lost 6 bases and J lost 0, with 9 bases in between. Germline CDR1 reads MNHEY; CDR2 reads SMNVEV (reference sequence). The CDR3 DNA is TGTGCCAGCAGCGCTCAGGGTAGCAATCAGCCCCAGCATTTT. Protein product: CASSAQGSNQPQHF.

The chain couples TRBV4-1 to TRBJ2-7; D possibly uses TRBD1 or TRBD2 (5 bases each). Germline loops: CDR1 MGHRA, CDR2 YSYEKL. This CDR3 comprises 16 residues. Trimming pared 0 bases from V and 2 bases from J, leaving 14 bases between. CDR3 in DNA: TGCGCCAGCAGCCAAGACGAGGCAGGGAGACCCTACGAGCAGTACTTC. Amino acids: CASSQDEAGRPYEQYF.

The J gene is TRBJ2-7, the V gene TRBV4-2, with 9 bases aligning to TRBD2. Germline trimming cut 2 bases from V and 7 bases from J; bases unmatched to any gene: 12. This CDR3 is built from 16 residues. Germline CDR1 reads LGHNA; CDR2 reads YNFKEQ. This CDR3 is CASSQRLAEIPTEQYF. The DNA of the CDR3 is TGTGCCAGCAGCCAAAGACTAGCGGAGATTCCTACAGAGCAGTACTTC.

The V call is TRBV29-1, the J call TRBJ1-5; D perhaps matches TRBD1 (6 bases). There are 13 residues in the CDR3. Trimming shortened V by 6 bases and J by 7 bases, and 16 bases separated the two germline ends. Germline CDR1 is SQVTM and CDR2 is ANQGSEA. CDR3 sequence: CSVLYRVGQPQHF. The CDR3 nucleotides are TGCAGCGTCCTATACAGGGTTGGACAGCCCCAGCATTTT.

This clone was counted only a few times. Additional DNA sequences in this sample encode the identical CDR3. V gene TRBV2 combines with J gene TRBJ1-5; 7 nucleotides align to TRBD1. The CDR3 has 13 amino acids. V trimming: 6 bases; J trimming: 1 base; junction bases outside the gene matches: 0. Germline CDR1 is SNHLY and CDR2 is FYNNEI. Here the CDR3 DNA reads TGTGCCAGCAGGGGACAGAGCAATCAGCCCCAGCATTTT. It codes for CASRGQSNQPQHF. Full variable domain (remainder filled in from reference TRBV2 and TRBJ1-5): EPEVTQTPSHQVTQMGQEVILRCVPISNHLYFYWYRQILGQKVEFLVSFYNNEISEKSEIFDDQFSVERPDGSNFTLKIRSTKLEDSAMYFCASRGQSNQPQHFGDGTRLSIL.

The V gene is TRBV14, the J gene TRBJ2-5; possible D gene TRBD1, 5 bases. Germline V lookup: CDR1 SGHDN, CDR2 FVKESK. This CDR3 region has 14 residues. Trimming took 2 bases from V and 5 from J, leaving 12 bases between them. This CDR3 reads CASSQNRGIETQYF. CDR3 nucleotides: TGTGCCAGCAGCCAAAATAGGGGTATCGAGACCCAGTACTTC.

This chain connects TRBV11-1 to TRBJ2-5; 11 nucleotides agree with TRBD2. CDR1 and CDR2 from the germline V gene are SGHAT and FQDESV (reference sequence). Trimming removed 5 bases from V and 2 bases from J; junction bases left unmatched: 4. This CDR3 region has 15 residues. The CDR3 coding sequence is TGTGCCAGCAGCGTACTAGCGGGAGTTCAAGAGACCCAGTACTTC. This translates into CASSVLAGVQETQYF.

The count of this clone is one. The CDR3 nucleotides are TGTGCCAGCAGTCCGGGACAGGGAGGAGAAAAACTGTTTTTT. This encodes CASSPGQGGEKLFF. This chain joins TRBV11-2 and TRBJ1-4, with 9 bases matching TRBD1. The CDR3 is 14 residues long. With 6 bases clipped from V and 8 bases from J, the junction kept 7 bases outside the gene matches. Germline CDR1 and CDR2: SGHAT and FQNNGV.

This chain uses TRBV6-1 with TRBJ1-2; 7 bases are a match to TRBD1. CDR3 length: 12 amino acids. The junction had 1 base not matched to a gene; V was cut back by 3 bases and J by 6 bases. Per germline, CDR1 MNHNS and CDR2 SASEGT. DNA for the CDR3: TGTGCCAGCAGTGAGACAGGGAATGGCTACACCTTC. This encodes CASSETGNGYTF.

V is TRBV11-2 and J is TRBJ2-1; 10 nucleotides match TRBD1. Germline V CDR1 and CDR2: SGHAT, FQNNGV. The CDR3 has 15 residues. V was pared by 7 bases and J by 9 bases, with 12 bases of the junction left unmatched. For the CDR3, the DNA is TGTGCCAGCACAACCGGGACAGGGGCTCAAGGTGAGCAGTTCTTC. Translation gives CASTTGTGAQGEQFF.

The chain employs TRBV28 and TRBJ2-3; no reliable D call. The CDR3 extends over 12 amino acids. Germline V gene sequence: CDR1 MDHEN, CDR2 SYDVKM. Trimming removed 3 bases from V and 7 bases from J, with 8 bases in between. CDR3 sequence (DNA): TGTGCCAGCAGTTTGGTACGGTATACGCAGTATTTT. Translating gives CASSLVRYTQYF.

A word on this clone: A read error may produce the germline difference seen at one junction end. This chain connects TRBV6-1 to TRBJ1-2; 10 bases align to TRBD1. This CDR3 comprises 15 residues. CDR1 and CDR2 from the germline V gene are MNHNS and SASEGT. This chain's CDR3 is CASREGQGGDYGYTF. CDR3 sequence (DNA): TGTGCCAGCAGGGAAGGACAGGGGGGGGACTATGGCTACACCTTC.

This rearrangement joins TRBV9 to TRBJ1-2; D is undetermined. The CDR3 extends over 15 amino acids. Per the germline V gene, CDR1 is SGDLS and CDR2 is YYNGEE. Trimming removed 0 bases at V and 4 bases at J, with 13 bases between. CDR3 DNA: TGTGCCAGCAGCGTAGTCGAGGTTCCAAGCTATGGCTACACCTTC. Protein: CASSVVEVPSYGYTF.

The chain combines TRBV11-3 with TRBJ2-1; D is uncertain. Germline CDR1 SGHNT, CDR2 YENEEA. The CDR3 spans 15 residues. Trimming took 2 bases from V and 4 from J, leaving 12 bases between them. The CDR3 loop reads CASSLRSGRYNEQFF. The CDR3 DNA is TGTGCCAGCAGCTTACGGTCGGGCAGGTACAATGAGCAGTTCTTC.

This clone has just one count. The CDR3: CASSPGTITYNEQFF. In DNA form, the CDR3 reads TGTGCCAGCTCACCCGGGACCATAACCTACAATGAGCAGTTCTTC. The chain links TRBV18 to TRBJ2-1; D may correspond to TRBD1 or TRBD2 (5 bases each). Trimming took 3 bases from V and 2 from J, leaving 11 bases between them. Germline assignment: CDR1 KGHSH and CDR2 LQKENI. This CDR3 contains 15 residues. The full variable domain, in which reference TRBV18 and TRBJ2-1 provide the parts outside the CDR3, is NAGVMQNPRHLVRRRGQEARLRCSPMKGHSHVYWYRQLPEEGLKFMVYLQKENIIDESGMPKERFSAEFPKEGPSILRIQQVVRGDSAAYFCASSPGTITYNEQFFGPGTRLTVL.

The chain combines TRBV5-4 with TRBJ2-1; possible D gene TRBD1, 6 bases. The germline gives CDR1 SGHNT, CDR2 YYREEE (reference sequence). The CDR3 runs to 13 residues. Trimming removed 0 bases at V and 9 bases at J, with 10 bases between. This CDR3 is CASSLVGAGEQFF. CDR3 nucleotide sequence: TGTGCCAGCAGCTTGGTGGGGGCAGGTGAGCAGTTCTTC.

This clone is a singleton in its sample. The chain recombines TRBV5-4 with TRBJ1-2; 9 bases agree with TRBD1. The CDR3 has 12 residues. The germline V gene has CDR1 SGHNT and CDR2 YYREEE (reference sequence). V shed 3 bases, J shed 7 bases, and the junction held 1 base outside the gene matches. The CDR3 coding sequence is TGTGCCAGCAGCTGGGACAGGGTTGGCTACACCTTC. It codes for CASSWDRVGYTF. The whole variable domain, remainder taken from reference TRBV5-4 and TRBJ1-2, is ETGVTQSPTHLIKTRGQQVTLRCSSQSGHNTVSWYQQALGQGPQFIFQYYREEENGRGNFPPRFSGLQFPNYSSELNVNALELDDSALYLCASSWDRVGYTFGSGTRLTVV.

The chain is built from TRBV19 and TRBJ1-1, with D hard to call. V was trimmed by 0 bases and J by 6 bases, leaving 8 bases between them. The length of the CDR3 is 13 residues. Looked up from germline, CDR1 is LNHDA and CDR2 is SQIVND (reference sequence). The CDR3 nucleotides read TGTGCCAGTAGTATAGATGGCTGGGCTGAAGCTTTCTTT. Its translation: CASSIDGWAEAFF.

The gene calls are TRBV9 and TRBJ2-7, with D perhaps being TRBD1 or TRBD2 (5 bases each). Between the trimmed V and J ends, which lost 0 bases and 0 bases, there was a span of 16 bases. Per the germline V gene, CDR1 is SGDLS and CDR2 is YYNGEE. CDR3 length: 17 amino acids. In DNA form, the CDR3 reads TGTGCCAGCAGCGTAGCTCTCTTCAGGGACCTCTCCTACGAGCAGTACTTC. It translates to CASSVALFRDLSYEQYF.

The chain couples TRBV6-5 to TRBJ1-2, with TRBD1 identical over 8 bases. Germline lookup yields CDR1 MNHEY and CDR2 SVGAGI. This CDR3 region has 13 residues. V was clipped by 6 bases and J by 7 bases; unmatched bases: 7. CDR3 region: CASRPGGLGGYTF. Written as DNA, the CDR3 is TGTGCCAGCAGACCAGGGGGCCTGGGTGGCTACACCTTC.

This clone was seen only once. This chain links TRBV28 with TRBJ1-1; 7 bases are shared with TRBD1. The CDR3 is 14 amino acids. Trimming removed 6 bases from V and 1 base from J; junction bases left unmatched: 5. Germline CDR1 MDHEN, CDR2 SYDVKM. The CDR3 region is CASRSGQPNTEAFF. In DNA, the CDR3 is TGTGCCAGCAGGTCGGGACAGCCGAACACTGAAGCTTTCTTT.

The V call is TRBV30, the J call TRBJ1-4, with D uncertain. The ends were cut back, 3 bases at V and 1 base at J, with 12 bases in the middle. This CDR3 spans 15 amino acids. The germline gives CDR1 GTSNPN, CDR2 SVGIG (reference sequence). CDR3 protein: CAWSPPVLTNEKLFF. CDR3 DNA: TGTGCCTGGAGCCCCCCGGTACTAACTAATGAAAAACTGTTTTTT.

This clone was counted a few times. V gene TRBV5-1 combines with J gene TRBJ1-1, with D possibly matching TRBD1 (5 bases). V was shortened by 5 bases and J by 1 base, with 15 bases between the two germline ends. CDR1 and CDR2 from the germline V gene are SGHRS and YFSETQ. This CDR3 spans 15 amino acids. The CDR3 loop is CASREVGGTNTEAFF. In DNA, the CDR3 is TGCGCCAGCAGGGAAGTGGGGGGGACGAACACTGAAGCTTTCTTT.

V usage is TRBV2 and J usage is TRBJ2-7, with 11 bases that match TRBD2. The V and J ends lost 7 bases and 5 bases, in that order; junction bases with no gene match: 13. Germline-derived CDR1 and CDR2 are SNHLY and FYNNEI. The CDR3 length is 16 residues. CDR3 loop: CASTRGTSGLGDEQYF. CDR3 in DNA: TGTGCCAGCACCAGGGGGACTAGCGGTCTCGGGGACGAGCAGTACTTC.

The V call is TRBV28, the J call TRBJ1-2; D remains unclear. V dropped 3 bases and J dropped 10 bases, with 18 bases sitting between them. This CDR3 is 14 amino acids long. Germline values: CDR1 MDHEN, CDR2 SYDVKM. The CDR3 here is CASSFSGRYTVYTF. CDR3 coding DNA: TGTGCCAGCAGTTTTAGTGGGCGGTATACGGTCTACACCTTC.

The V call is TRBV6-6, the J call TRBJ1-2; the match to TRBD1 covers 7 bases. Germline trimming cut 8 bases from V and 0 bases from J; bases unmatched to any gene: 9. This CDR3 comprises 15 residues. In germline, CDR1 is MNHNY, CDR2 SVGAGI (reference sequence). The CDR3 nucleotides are TGTGCCAGCTACCCGGGACAGTATTCTAACTATGGCTACACCTTC. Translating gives CASYPGQYSNYGYTF.

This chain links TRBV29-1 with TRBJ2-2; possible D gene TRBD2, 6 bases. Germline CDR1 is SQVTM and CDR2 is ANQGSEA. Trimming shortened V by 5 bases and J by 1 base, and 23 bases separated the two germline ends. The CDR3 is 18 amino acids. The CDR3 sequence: CSVKTSWVGGVNTGELFF. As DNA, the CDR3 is TGCAGCGTTAAGACCAGCTGGGTCGGAGGGGTGAACACCGGGGAGCTGTTTTTT.

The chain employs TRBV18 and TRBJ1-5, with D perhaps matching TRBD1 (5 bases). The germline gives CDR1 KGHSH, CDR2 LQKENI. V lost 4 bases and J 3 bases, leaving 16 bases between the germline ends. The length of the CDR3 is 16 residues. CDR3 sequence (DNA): TGTGCCAGCTCACTATACAGGCCGCAGTCCAATCAGCCCCAGCATTTT. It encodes CASSLYRPQSNQPQHF.

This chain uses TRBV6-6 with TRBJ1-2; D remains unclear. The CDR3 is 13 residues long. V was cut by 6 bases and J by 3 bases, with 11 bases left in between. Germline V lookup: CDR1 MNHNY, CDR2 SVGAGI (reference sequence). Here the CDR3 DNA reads TGTGCCAGCAGCAATCAGCTTGACTATGGCTACACCTTC. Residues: CASSNQLDYGYTF.